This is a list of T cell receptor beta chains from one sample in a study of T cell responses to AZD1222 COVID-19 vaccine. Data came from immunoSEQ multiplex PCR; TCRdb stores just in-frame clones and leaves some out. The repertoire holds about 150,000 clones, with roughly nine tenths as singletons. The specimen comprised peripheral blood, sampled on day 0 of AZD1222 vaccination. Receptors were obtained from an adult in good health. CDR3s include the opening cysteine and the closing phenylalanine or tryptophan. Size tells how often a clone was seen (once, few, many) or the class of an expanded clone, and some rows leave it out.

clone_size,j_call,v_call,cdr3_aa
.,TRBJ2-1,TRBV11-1,CASSPRTSGVYNEQFF
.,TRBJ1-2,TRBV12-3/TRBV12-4,CASSLAQGYTF
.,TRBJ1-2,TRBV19,CAKRTGQGYTF
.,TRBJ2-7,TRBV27,CASSIPAGGTLGEQYF
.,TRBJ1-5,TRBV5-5,CASSLDIDQPQHF
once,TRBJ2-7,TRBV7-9,CASSFPSDLYEQYF
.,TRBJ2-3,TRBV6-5,CASSYVRGPGTDTQYF
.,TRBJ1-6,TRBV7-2,CASSFPPGAAYNSPLHF
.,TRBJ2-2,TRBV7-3,CASSLGLFGGDTGELFF
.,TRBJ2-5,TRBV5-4,CASSSGTAWETQYF
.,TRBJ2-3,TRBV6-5,CASSHGPTDTQYF
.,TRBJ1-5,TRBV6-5,CASRLQGSSNQPQHF
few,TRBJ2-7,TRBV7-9,CASKPTGSNEQYF
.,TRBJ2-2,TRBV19,CAGRDTDTGELFF
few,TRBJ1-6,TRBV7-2,CASSLVARESPLHF
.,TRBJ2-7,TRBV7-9,CASSSDGGGEQYF
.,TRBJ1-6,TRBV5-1,CASSLSGNPSPLHF
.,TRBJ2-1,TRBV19,CASSRGLLMEQFF
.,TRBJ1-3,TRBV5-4,CASSLDISRDTIYF
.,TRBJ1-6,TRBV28,CASSLYENNSPLHF
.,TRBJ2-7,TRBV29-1,CSGGTGTTYEQYF
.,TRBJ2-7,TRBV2,CASASGTGPYEQYF
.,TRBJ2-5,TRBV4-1,CASSQVGGVRETQYF
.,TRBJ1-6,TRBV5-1,CASTPGGRVSPLHF
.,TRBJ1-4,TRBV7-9,CASSPGDLREKLFF
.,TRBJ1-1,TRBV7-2,CASRAQQGWATEAFF
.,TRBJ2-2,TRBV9,CASRRLAGPNTGELFF
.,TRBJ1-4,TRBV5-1,CASSLYGTGENEKLFF